One and the same sample provided the 8 T cell receptor beta chains below, sequenced in a study of T cells in Graves' hyperthyroidism and ophthalmopathy. Amplified TCR beta CDR3 regions derived from RNA transcripts. A set of HTBI primers served as the primers for a first-round RT-PCR of the TCR CDR3. Via MiXCR, TCRdb re-called the multiplex PCR reads, giving one row per CDR3 protein. The sample lists some 300,000 distinct CDR3 sequences, roughly 18% seen once, with less than 45% in the top ten. The sample was blood. These receptors originate from a man in his fifties or sixties with Graves' ophthalmopathy.

This clonotype was recorded at least ten times. V gene TRBV2 combines with J gene TRBJ2-7; TRBD1 is a possible D gene (5 bases). The CDR3 totals 13 residues. CDR1 and CDR2 (germline): SNHLY, FYNNEI. Trimming took 9 bases from V and 0 from J, leaving 12 bases between them. CDR3 in amino acids: CASKTASSYEQYF. CDR3 coding DNA: TGTGCCAGTAAGACAGCGTCCTCCTACGAGCAGTACTTC.

In its sample, this clonotype was seen once. The genes are TRBV19 and TRBJ2-1; the D gene is possibly TRBD1 (5 bases). The germline CDR1 and CDR2 sequences are LNHDA and SQIVND (reference sequence). Trimming stripped 5 bases from V and 4 bases from J, with 12 bases between. The CDR3 length is 14 residues. The CDR3, as DNA: TGTGCCAGTAGTCAGGGCTCTATTTACAATGAGCAGTTCTTC. Translated: CASSQGSIYNEQFF.

This clonotype was seen ten or more times. This rearrangement joins TRBV7-9 to TRBJ2-3; 12 bases match TRBD2. V shed 5 bases and J 9 bases; nucleotides not matched to a gene: 9. Germline V gives CDR1 SEHNR, CDR2 FQNEAQ (reference sequence). This CDR3 region has 15 residues. The CDR3 loop is CASSPSSGRAGTQYF. The CDR3 bases are TGTGCCAGCAGCCCTTCTAGCGGGAGGGCCGGCACGCAGTATTTT.

This clonotype has a count of ten or more. The rearrangement uses TRBV28 and TRBJ2-3; 8 nucleotides agree with TRBD1. Germline CDR1 reads MDHEN; CDR2 reads SYDVKM. CDR3 length: 17 amino acids. V shed 4 bases and J 5 bases; nucleotides not matched to a gene: 14. CDR3 in amino acids: CASSSPPPGGRRDTQYF. DNA for the CDR3: TGTGCCAGCAGTTCTCCGCCCCCAGGGGGCAGGAGAGATACGCAGTATTTT.

The chain joins TRBV13 to TRBJ1-5, with D perhaps TRBD1 (5 bases). The CDR3 is made up of 14 amino acids. CDR1 and CDR2 from the germline V gene are PRHDT and FYEKMQ (reference sequence). Trimming pared 5 bases from V and 6 bases from J, leaving 14 bases between. CDR3 in DNA: TGTGCCAGCAGCGCCCGGGGGGACGGTCAGCCCCAGCATTTT. It translates to CASSARGDGQPQHF. The entire variable domain, with the rest obtained from reference TRBV13 and TRBJ1-5, is as follows: AAGVIQSPRHLIKEKRETATLKCYPIPRHDTVYWYQQGPGQDPQFLISFYEKMQSDKGSIPDRFSAQQFSDYHSELNMSSLELGDSALYFCASSARGDGQPQHFGDGTRLSIL.

In its sample, this clonotype was seen many times. This chain connects TRBV6-2 or TRBV6-3 to TRBJ2-3, with no clear D. The CDR3 consists of 14 residues. The ends were cut back, 5 bases at V and 2 bases at J, with 11 bases in the middle. Germline assignment: CDR1 MNHEY and CDR2 SVGEGT. CDR3 DNA: TGTGCCAGCAGTCCAACGAGATACACAGATACGCAGTATTTT. Protein: CASSPTRYTDTQYF.

This clonotype was found many times. The chain carries TRBV24-1 and TRBJ2-1, with D possibly being TRBD1 (6 bases). V shed 3 bases and J shed 0 bases, with 14 bases lying between them. Germline V gene lookup returns CDR1 KGHDR and CDR2 SFDVKD. The CDR3 consists of 17 residues. CDR3 in amino acids: CATSDTTGRSSYNEQFF. CDR3 nucleotide sequence: TGTGCCACCAGTGATACGACAGGTAGGAGCTCCTACAATGAGCAGTTCTTC.

This clonotype was seen a few times. For the CDR3, the DNA is TGCAGTGCTAGAGAATCCGACACGCAGTATTTT. Its protein is CSARESDTQYF. The V gene is TRBV20-1, the J gene TRBJ2-3; D ambiguous. CDR3 length: 11 amino acids. Trimming stripped 0 bases from V and 9 bases from J, with 7 bases between. The V gene's germline CDR1 is DFQATT and CDR2 SNEGSKA (reference sequence).